The clone carrying this TCR beta chain has a single count. Its antigen is not identified. The PCR employed 60 Vbeta primers together with 13 Jbeta primers. Method: immunoSEQ multiplex PCR; TCRdb's copy keeps in-frame clones and lacks some. The table lists roughly 200,000 clones, over 75% of them singletons, with less than 2.5% in the top ten. The data originate from a study of cytomegalovirus exposure and HLA in healthy donors. Study-wide results and caveats: Later analysis found that TCR beta chains associated with HLA were more clonally expanded than other, equally common chains.

Germline CDR1 MDHEN, CDR2 SYDVKM. V lost 5 bases, J lost 1 base, and 8 bases lay in between. The CDR3 extends over 13 amino acids. The sample taken for sequencing was PBMCs. This TCR came from a woman aged 45-65 years in good health and CMV-seronegative. V is TRBV28 and J is TRBJ2-5; D not resolved. The CDR3 DNA reads as TGTGCCAGCAGTACGACACTCCAAGAGACCCAGTACTTC. It translates to CASSTTLQETQYF.